This T cell receptor beta chain derives from a study of cytomegalovirus exposure and HLA in healthy donors. CDR3 size: 14 residues. The germline V gene encodes CDR1 MRHNA and CDR2 SNTAGT. The PCR was carried out with 60 Vbeta primers and 13 Jbeta primers. The data were produced by immunoSEQ multiplex PCR, yet TCRdb's version contains in-frame clones alone and is incomplete. The table lists about 190,000 clones, 80% to 85% of them singletons. Sequenced input: PBMCs. The chain has TRBV6-4 and TRBJ2-5, with 7 positions matching TRBD2. The J call is in doubt because the DNA end fits TRBJ2-7 better. The clonotype originates from a boy aged 10-17 years in good health and CMV-seronegative. CDR3 DNA: TGTGCCAGCAGCCTAACCGGGGGGATGGACGAGCAGTACTTC. Its translation: CASSLTGGMDEQYF.